This TCR beta chain was retrieved from a study of shared clonotypes between healthy human individuals (dated by TCRdb to 2020 to 2022). With regard to the full study: A few men and a couple of women, aged 18 to 49 years, made up the cohort. For each donor, CD4 naive and CD4 memory were each given three plates, CD8 naive was given two plates, and CD8 memory was given one plate. Each donor's leukapheresis produced roughly between about 0.9 and 9.5 billion PBMCs. To estimate repertoire size and how much clonotypes are shared between individuals, the study performed deep sequencing of blood TCR repertoires from a few healthy adults. Different laboratories and diverse techniques were used to prepare libraries and sequence TCR repertoires, to increase sequencing depth and limit assay-specific biases.

For the CD8 naive samples, CD45RO-negative cells were positively selected for CCR7, yielding a CD45RA+CCR7+ population from which TemRA cells were excluded. Donors were healthy HIV-negative adults with no recently reported acute infections or vaccinations. Every donor was a Caucasian adult residing in Nashville, Tennessee, USA. Blood was collected by leukapheresis, and PBMCs were isolated by Ficoll-Histopaque density gradient centrifugation and then cryopreserved in liquid nitrogen vapor phase. Purity and quantity of every magnetically sorted T cell population were checked by analytical flow cytometry. Genomic DNA was isolated from each sorted fraction and quantified by UV absorbance on a Nanodrop 2000c. Using the deep immunoSEQ assay, TCR CDR3 regions were amplified from genomic DNA by multiplex PCR. Extracted genomic DNA from each cell subset was distributed evenly across all wells of several immunoSEQ 96-well plates, and each plate was treated as a replicate. For sorted subsets, 200 to 250 ng genomic DNA, equal to some 28,000 T cell genomes, was loaded into each replicate PCR. Purified libraries were measured with a Qubit 3.0 fluorometer, size-checked on a Bioanalyzer 2100, and measured again with the KAPA Library Quantification kit. A separate single-read 150-cycle Illumina NextSeq 550 flow cell was used to sequence each immunoSEQ 96-well plate. The source study handled its data this way. The immunoSEQ output contained only junctional sequences without quality scores, so filtering could not match that applied to full-length reads. Sequences were annotated with PyIR, a Python wrapper for IgBLAST v1.9, and V/J genes and CDR3 were assigned using IMGT germline references. Reads were filtered out if the reads had weak V/J assignments (E-value above 1e-6), no CDR3, stop codons, out-of-frame junctions, or ambiguous translated residues. A V3J clonotype was defined by an identical inferred V gene, J gene, and CDR3 amino acid sequence. To compute the percentage overlap between repertoires, the number of shared unique clonotypes was divided by the size of the smaller repertoire. Three approaches were used to assess repertoire richness: RTK rarefaction, the Chao1 estimator, and Recon v2.1 estimates of unobserved clonotypes. OLGA was used to compute generation probabilities for all TCRbeta clonotypes that the gDNA method yielded from a handful of donors. TCRdb obtained this table from immuneACCESS and retained in-frame rearrangements with V and J assigned. These tables miss some clones; where compared with another copy, unresolved V genes account for less than half of the shortfall, and the remainder is unexplained. V and J calls and clone size are copied from that table; D and trimming were computed from the DNA. Across this sample there are around 560,000 clones, with roughly 95% seen only once. Clones ranked in the top ten supply approximately 0.12% of the sample.

Of note for this clone: Its antigen is still unknown. No base quality information exists; no much larger clone differs at one position.

Beyond this particular receptor, the publication reports: Even with the large sequencing depth, rarefaction of the sorted-subset datasets indicated that sequencing was incomplete. Roughly 5% of naive CD4, around 3.6% of naive CD8, approximately 2.2% of memory CD4, and 0.35% to 0.5% of memory CD8 clonotypes were shared across a handful of donors. Only blood was sampled, and tissue TCR repertoires likely differ from those in blood. Compared with non-shared clonotypes, the clonotypes found in all four sorted-subset donors had higher generation probabilities. The small number of donors limited the genetic and exposure-history diversity represented. Naive subsets generally had larger estimated clonotype richness than memory subsets did. Pairwise subsampling indicated that sequencing depth was expected to affect the degree of clonotype sharing among donors.

Here V drops 7 bases and J drops 0 bases, and the junction holds 8 bases not matched to any gene. Based on the germline V gene, the CDR1 and CDR2 sequences are MNHEY and SVGAGI. Spanning cysteine to phenylalanine, the CDR3 consists of 15 amino acids. Left in the record is the CDR3 DNA by itself, 45 bases read in frame from the first base. The chain employs TRBV6-5 and TRBJ1-1, with 7 central nucleotides matching TRBD1. This sequence originates from a young woman in good health. Sequenced input: naive CD8+ T cells sorted from blood. What the cell subset or site label conveys for this sample: CD45RA+CCR7+. The nucleotide sequence reads TGTGCCAGCACGGACGCGACAGGGATGAACACTGAAGCTTTCTTT. Translation gives CASTDATGMNTEAFF.